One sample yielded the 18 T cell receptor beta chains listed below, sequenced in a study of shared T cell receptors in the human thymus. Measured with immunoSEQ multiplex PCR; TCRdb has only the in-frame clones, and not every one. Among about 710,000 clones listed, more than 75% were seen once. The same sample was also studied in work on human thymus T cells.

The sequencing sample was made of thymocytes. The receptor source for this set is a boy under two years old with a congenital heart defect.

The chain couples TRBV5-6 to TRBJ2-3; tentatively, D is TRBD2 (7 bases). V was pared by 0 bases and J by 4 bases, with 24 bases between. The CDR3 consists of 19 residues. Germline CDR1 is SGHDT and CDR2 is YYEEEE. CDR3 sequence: CASSLEGYGAGARPDTQYF. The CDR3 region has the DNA TGTGCCAGCAGCTTGGAGGGATACGGCGCGGGGGCCCGGCCAGATACGCAGTATTTT.

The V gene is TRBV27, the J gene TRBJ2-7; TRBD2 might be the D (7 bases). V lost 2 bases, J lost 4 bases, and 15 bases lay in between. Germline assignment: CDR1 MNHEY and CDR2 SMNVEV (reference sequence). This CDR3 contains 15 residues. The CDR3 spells CASSLRGGLSYEQYF. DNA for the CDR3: TGTGCCAGCAGTTTAAGGGGGGGTTTAAGTTACGAGCAGTACTTC.

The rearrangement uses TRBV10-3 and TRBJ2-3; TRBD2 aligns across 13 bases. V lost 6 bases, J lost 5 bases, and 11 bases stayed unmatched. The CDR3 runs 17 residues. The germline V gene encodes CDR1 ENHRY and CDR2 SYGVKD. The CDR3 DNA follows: TGTGCCATCAGCCCGGGGGGACTAGCGGGGCTTAGAGATACGCAGTATTTT. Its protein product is CAISPGGLAGLRDTQYF.

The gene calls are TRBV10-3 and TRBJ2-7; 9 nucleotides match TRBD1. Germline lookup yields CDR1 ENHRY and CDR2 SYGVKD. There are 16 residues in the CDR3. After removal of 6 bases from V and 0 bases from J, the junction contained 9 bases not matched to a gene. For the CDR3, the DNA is TGTGCCATCAGGGGGGGGACAGGGCTATTCTCCTACGAGCAGTACTTC. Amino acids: CAIRGGTGLFSYEQYF.

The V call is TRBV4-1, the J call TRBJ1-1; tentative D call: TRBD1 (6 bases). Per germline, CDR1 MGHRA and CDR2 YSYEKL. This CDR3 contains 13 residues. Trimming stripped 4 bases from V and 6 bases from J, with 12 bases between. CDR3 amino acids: CASSRKQGPEAFF. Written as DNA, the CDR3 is TGCGCCAGCAGCCGGAAACAGGGTCCTGAAGCTTTCTTT.

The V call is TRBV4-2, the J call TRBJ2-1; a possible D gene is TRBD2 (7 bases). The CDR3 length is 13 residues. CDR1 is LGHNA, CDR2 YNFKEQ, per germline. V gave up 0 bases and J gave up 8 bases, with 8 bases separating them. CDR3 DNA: TGTGCCAGCAGCCAAGAGGGGGGGCATGAGCAGTTCTTC. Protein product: CASSQEGGHEQFF.

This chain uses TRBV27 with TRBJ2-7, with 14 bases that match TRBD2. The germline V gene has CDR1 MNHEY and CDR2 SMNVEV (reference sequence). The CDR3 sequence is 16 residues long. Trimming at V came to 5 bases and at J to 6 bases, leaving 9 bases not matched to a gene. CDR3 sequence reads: CASSPIGTSGGSEQYF. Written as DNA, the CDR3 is TGTGCCAGCAGTCCGATAGGGACTAGCGGGGGTAGCGAGCAGTACTTC.

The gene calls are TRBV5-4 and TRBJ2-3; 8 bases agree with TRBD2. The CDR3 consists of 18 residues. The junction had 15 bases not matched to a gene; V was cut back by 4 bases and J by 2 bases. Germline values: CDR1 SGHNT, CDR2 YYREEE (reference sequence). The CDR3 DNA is TGTGCCAGCAGCCACCACTCCCTAGGACTAGCCACCACAGATACGCAGTATTTT. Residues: CASSHHSLGLATTDTQYF.

The CDR3 DNA reads as TGTGCCAGCAGCCACCGCGGGACCCGGAGGGATTATGGCTACACCTTC. It is translated as CASSHRGTRRDYGYTF. The chain has TRBV14 and TRBJ1-2, with TRBD1 as a possible D gene (5 bases). The CDR3 has 16 residues. V was cut by 3 bases and J by 5 bases, with 19 bases left in between. Germline lookup yields CDR1 SGHDN and CDR2 FVKESK. Supplemented by reference TRBV14 and TRBJ1-2, the full variable domain reads EAGVTQFPSHSVIEKGQTVTLRCDPISGHDNLYWYRRVMGKEIKFLLHFVKESKQDESGMPNNRFLAERTGGTYSTLKVQPAELEDSGVYFCASSHRGTRRDYGYTFGSGTRLTVV.

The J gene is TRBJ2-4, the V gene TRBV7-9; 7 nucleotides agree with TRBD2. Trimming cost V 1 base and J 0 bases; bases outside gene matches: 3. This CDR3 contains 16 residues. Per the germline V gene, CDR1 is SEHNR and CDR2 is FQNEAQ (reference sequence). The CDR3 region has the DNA TGTGCCAGCAGCTTAGTTGGCGGGAGAGCCAAAAACATTCAGTACTTC. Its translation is CASSLVGGRAKNIQYF.

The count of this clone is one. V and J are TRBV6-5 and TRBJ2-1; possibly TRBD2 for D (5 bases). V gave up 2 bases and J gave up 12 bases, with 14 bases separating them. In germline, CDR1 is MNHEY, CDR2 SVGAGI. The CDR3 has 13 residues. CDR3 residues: CASSYNIGGGQFF. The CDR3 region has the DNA TGTGCCAGCAGTTACAATATAGGAGGCGGGCAGTTCTTC.

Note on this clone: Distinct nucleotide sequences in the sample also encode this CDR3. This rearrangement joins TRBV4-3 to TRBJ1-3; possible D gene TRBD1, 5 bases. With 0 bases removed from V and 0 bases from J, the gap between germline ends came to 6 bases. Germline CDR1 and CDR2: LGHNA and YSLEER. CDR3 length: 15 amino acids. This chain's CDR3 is CASSQDRGSGNTIYF. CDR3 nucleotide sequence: TGCGCCAGCAGCCAAGATAGGGGCTCTGGAAACACCATATATTTT.

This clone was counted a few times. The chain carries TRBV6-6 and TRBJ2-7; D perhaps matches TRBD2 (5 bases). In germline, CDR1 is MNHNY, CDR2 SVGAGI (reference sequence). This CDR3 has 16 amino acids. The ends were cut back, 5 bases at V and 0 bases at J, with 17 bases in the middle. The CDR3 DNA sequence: TGTGCCAGCAGTCCCGGCGGCGGGCCCTACTCCTACGAGCAGTACTTC. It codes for CASSPGGGPYSYEQYF.

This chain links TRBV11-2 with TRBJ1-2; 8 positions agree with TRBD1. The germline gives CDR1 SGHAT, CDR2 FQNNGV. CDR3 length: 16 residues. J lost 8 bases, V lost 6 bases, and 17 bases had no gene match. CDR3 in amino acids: CASSPYGAGGPGGYTF. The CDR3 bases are TGTGCCAGCAGTCCTTATGGGGCAGGGGGCCCCGGGGGCTACACCTTC.

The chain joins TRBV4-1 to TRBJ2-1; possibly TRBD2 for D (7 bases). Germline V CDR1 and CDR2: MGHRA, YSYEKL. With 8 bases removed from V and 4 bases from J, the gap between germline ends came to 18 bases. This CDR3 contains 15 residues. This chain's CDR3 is CASGKGGEQYNEQFF. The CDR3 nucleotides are TGCGCCAGCGGAAAAGGGGGGGAACAGTACAATGAGCAGTTCTTC.

The CDR3 nucleotides are TGTGCCAGCAGCTCAAGGCGGGAGAGCTCCTACAATGAGCAGTTCTTC. Translated: CASSSRRESSYNEQFF. V is TRBV6-4 and J is TRBJ2-1; 7 bases are a match to TRBD2. J gave up 0 bases and V 6 bases, and 8 bases lay outside the gene matches. Germline values: CDR1 MRHNA, CDR2 SNTAGT. CDR3 length: 16 amino acids.

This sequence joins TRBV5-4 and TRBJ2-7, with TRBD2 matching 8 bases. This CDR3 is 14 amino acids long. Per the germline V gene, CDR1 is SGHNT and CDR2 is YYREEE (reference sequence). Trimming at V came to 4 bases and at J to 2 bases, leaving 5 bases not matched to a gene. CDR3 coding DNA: TGTGCCAGCAGCGTCCCGGGACTAGCCTACGAGCAGTACTTC. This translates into CASSVPGLAYEQYF. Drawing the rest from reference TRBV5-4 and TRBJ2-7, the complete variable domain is ETGVTQSPTHLIKTRGQQVTLRCSSQSGHNTVSWYQQALGQGPQFIFQYYREEENGRGNFPPRFSGLQFPNYSSELNVNALELDDSALYLCASSVPGLAYEQYFGPGTRLTVT.

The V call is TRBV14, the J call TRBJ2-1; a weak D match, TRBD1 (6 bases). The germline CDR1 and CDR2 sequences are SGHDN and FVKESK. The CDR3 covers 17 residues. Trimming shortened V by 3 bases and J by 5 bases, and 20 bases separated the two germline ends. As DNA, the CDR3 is TGTGCCAGCAGCCACCTCAACAGACAGGACCCAAACAATGAGCAGTTCTTC. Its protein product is CASSHLNRQDPNNEQFF.